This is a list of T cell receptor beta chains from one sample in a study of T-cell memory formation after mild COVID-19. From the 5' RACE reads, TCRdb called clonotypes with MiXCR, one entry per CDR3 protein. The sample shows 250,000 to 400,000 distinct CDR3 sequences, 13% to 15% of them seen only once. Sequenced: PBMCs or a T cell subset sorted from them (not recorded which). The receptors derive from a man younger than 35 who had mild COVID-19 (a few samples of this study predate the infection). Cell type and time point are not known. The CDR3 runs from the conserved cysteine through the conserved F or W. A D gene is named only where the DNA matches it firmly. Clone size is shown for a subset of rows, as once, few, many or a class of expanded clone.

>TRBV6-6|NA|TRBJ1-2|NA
CASNTALGTERDRRGYGYTF
TGTGCCAGCAATACCGCCCTGGGGACCGAACGCGACCGAAGGGGCTACGGCTACACCTTC
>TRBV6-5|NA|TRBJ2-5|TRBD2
CASNPGTSGGGETQYF
TGTGCCAGCAACCCCGGGACTAGCGGGGGCGGAGAGACCCAGTACTTC
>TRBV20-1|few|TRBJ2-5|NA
CSAARGGGAQYF
TGCAGTGCCGCCCGAGGGGGGGGCGCCCAGTACTTC
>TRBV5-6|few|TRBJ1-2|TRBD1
CASGRTGGDGYTF
TGTGCCAGTGGGAGGACAGGGGGCGATGGCTACACCTTC
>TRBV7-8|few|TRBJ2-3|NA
CASSLVMGGVQHTQYF
TGTGCCAGCAGCTTAGTTATGGGTGGGGTTCAACATACGCAGTATTTT
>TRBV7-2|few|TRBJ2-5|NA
CASSSNGLETQYF
TGTGCCAGCAGCTCGAATGGACTGGAGACCCAGTACTTC
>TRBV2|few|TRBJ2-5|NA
CASSAGTEGAQYF
TGTGCCAGCAGTGCCGGGACGGAGGGGGCCCAGTACTTC
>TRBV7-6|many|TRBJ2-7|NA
CASSPRGGGEQYF
TGTGCCAGCAGCCCAAGAGGAGGGGGGGAGCAGTACTTC
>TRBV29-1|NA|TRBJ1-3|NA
CSVEDGTASNTIYF
TGCAGCGTTGAAGACGGTACAGCTTCTAACACCATATATTTT
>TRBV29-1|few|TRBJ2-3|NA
CSVEAQGLDTQYF
TGCAGCGTTGAAGCCCAGGGGCTAGATACGCAGTATTTT
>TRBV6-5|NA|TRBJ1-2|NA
CASSYSSEANYGYTF
TGTGCCAGCAGTTACTCTTCAGAAGCTAACTATGGCTACACCTTC
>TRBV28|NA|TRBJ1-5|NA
CASSSRGFGQPQHF
TGTGCCAGCAGTTCTAGGGGTTTTGGTCAGCCCCAGCATTTT
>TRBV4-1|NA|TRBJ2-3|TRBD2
CASSQASGSSTDTQYF
TGCGCCAGCAGCCAGGCTAGCGGATCTAGCACAGATACGCAGTATTTT
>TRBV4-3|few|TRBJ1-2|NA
CASSQGRGGGYGYTF
TGCGCCAGCAGCCAAGGAAGGGGGGGAGGCTATGGCTACACCTTC
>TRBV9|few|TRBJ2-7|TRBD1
CASSLRDSYEQYF
TGTGCCAGCAGCCTCCGGGACAGCTACGAGCAGTACTTC
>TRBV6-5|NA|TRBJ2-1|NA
CASSQGRGSYNEQFF
TGTGCCAGCAGCCAGGGGAGGGGGTCCTACAATGAGCAGTTCTTC
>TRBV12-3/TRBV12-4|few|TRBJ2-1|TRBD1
CASSPGTGGFGEQFF
TGTGCCAGCAGTCCCGGGACAGGGGGCTTCGGTGAGCAGTTCTTC
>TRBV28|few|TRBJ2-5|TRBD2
CASSDAGGWETQYF
TGTGCCAGCAGTGACGCGGGAGGGTGGGAGACCCAGTACTTC
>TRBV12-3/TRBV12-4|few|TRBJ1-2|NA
CASSSGVPGGYTF
TGTGCCAGCAGTTCAGGGGTGCCGGGAGGCTACACCTTC
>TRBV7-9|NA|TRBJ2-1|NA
CASSLTESSYNEQFF
TGTGCCAGCAGCTTAACAGAGAGCTCCTACAATGAGCAGTTCTTC
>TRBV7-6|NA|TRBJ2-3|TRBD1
CASSKTGQGADTQYF
TGTGCCAGCAGTAAAACGGGACAGGGGGCAGATACGCAGTATTTT
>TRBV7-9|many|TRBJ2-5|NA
CASSLAGPETQYF
TGTGCCAGCAGCTTAGCCGGCCCAGAGACCCAGTACTTC
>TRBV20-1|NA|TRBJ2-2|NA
CSARDAAGELFF
TGCAGTGCTAGAGATGCGGCCGGGGAGCTGTTTTTT
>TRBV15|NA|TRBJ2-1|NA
CATSRRTYNEQFF
TGTGCCACCAGCAGGCGGACGTACAATGAGCAGTTCTTC
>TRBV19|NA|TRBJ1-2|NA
CASSIISYGSGYGYTF
TGTGCCAGTAGTATAATCTCATATGGGAGTGGCTATGGCTACACCTTC
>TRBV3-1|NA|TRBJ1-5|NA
CASSQGRRNQPQHF
TGTGCCAGCAGCCAAGGGCGGCGCAATCAGCCCCAGCATTTT
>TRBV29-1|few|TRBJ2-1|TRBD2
CSDGTSGDEQFF
TGCAGCGATGGGACTAGCGGGGATGAGCAGTTCTTC
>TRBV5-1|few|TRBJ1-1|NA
CASSDRTDAGTEAFF
TGCGCCAGCAGCGATCGGACTGACGCCGGGACTGAAGCTTTCTTT
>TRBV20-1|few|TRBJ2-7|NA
CSAPKNYEQYF
TGCAGTGCTCCCAAAAACTACGAGCAGTACTTC
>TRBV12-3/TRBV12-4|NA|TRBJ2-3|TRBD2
CASSSRAGWGSTDTQYF
TGTGCCAGCAGCTCAAGAGCGGGGTGGGGTTCCACAGATACGCAGTATTTT
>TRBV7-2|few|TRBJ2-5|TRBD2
CASSPWLAGGPELETQYF
TGTGCCAGCAGCCCCTGGTTAGCGGGGGGGCCGGAGCTAGAGACCCAGTACTTC
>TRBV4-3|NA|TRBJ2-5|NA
CASSQERLGIETQYF
TGCGCCAGCAGCCAAGAACGGCTGGGAATTGAGACCCAGTACTTC
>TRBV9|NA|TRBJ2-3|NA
CASSVAGEDTQYF
TGTGCCAGCAGCGTAGCAGGAGAAGATACGCAGTATTTT
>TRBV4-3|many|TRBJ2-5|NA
CASSQDRAAQETQYF
TGCGCCAGCAGCCAAGATCGGGCAGCCCAAGAGACCCAGTACTTC
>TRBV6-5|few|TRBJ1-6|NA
CASSPGRISPLHF
TGTGCCAGCAGTCCAGGCCGGATTTCACCCCTCCACTTT
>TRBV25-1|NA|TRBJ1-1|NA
CASSEYFGVAFF
TGTGCCAGCAGTGAATACTTTGGTGTGGCTTTCTTT
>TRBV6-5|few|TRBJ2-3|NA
CASSYGPADTQYF
TGTGCCAGCAGTTACGGACCTGCAGATACGCAGTATTTT
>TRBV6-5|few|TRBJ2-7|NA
CASGLQGGIYEQYF
TGTGCCAGCGGTTTGCAGGGGGGGATCTACGAGCAGTACTTC
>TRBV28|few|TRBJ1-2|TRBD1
CATGTGPYGYTF
TGTGCCACCGGGACAGGGCCCTATGGCTACACCTTC
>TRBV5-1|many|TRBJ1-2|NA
CASTRGGGYGYTF
TGCGCCAGCACCAGGGGAGGGGGATATGGCTACACCTTC
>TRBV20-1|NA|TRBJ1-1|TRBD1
CSARDTQGGETEAFF
TGCAGTGCTAGAGATACCCAGGGGGGTGAAACTGAAGCTTTCTTT
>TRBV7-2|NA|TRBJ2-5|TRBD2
CASSLGGASGAPRETQYF
TGTGCCAGCAGCTTAGGCGGTGCTAGCGGGGCCCCTCGGGAGACCCAGTACTTC
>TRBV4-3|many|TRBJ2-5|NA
CASSQDSQETQYF
TGCGCCAGCAGCCAGGATAGCCAAGAGACCCAGTACTTC
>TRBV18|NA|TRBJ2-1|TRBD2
CASSPAGNNEQFF
TGTGCCAGCTCGCCAGCGGGGAACAATGAGCAGTTCTTC
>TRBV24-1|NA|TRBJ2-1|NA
CATSEGTPYNEQFF
TGTGCCACCAGTGAGGGGACACCTTACAATGAGCAGTTCTTC
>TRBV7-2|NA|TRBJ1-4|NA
CASSLVAREKLFF
TGTGCCAGCAGCTTAGTCGCGCGCGAAAAACTGTTTTTT
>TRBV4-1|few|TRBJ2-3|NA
CASSPLGQGAQYF
TGCGCCAGCAGCCCGCTGGGCCAGGGCGCGCAGTATTTT
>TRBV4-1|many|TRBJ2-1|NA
CASSQGPFGIEQFF
TGCGCCAGCAGCCAGGGTCCTTTCGGAATCGAGCAGTTCTTC
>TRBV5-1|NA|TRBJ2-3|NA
CASSLRDPSDTQYF
TGCGCCAGCAGCCTCCGGGACCCATCAGATACGCAGTATTTT
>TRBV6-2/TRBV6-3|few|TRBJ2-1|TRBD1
CASSYLRQGAYEQFF
TGTGCCAGCAGTTACCTACGACAGGGGGCCTATGAGCAGTTCTTC
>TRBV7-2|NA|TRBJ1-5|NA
CASSFGSRSNQPQHF
TGTGCCAGCAGCTTCGGTTCAAGGAGCAATCAACCCCAGCATTTT
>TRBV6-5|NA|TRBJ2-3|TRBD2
CASSYSGGAGDTQYF
TGTGCCAGCAGTTACAGCGGGGGGGCCGGGGATACGCAGTATTTT
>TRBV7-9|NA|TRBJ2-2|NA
CASSSPFGTTGELFF
TGTGCCAGCAGCTCACCCTTTGGGACGACCGGGGAGCTGTTTTTT